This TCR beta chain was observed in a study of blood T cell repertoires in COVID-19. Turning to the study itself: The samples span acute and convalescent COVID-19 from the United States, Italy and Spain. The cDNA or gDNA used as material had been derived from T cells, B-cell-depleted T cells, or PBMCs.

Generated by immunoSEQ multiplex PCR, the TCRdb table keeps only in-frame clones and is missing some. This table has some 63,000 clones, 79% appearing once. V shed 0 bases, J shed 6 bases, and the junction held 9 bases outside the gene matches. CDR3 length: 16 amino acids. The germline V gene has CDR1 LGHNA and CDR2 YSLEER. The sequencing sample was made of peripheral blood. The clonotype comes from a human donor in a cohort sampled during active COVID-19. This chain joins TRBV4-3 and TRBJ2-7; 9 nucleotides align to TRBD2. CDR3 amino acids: CASSQESLQREAEQYF. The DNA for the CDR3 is TGCGCCAGCAGCCAAGAATCCCTCCAGCGGGAGGCCGAGCAGTACTTC.